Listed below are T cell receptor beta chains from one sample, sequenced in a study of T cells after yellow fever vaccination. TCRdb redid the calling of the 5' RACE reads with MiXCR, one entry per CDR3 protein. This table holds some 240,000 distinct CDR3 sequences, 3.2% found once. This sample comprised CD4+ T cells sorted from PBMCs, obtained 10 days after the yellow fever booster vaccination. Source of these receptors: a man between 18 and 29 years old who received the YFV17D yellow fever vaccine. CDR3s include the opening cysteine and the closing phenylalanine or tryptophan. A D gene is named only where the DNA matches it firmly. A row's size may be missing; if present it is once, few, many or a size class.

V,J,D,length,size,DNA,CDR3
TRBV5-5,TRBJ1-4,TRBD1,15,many,TGTGCCAGCAGCTCCCGGACAGGGGATGTTGAAAAACTGTTTTTT,CASSSRTGDVEKLFF
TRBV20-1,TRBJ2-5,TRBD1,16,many,TGCAGTGCTAGAGATCCCCTCCGGACAGGGGACGAGACCCAGTACTTC,CSARDPLRTGDETQYF
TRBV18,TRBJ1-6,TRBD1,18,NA,TGTGCCAGCTCACCACGGACAGGTGACCTCTCCTATAATTCACCCCTCCACTTT,CASSPRTGDLSYNSPLHF
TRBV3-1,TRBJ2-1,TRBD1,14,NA,TGTGCCAGCAGCCAAAGACAGGGGGCGGGGGAGCAGTTCTTC,CASSQRQGAGEQFF
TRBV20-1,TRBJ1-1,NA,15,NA,TGCAGTGCTAGTGTATACGTGGCAGGGCCATATGAAGCTTTCTTT,CSASVYVAGPYEAFF
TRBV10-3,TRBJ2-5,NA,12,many,TGTGCCATCAGTGGTGAATCAGAGACCCAGTACTTC,CAISGESETQYF
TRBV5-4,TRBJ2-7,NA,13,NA,TGTGCCAGCAGCCAAGGGACACCGGGGGAGCAGTACTTC,CASSQGTPGEQYF
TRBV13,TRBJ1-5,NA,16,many,TGTGCCAGCAGCTCGACCCCGTCAGTCCTCTATCAGCCCCAGCATTTT,CASSSTPSVLYQPQHF
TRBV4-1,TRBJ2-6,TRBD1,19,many,TGCGCCAGCAGCCAAGCAATACAGGGGATACTCGCCGGGGCCAACGTCCTGACTTTC,CASSQAIQGILAGANVLTF
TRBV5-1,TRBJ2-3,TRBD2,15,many,TGCGCCAGCAGCATGGGACTAGCGACTTCCGGGGCGCAGTATTTT,CASSMGLATSGAQYF
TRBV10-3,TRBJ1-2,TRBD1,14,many,TGTGCCATCACTAGGGACAGGGCGGAATATGGCTACACCTTC,CAITRDRAEYGYTF
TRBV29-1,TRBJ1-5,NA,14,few,TGCAGCGTTGAAATAGGGGGTAGCAATCAGCCCCAGCATTTT,CSVEIGGSNQPQHF
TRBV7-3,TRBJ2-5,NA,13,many,TGTGCCAGCAGCCGAGAATTACAAGAGACCCAGTACTTC,CASSRELQETQYF
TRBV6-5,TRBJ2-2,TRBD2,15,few,TGTGCCAGCAAACCGGGACTAGGAGTCCGAGGGGAGCTGTTTTTT,CASKPGLGVRGELFF
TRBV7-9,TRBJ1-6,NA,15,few,TGTGCCAGCAGCCCACCGGCCAGGGGTAATTCACCCCTCCACTTT,CASSPPARGNSPLHF
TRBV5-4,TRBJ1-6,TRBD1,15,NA,TGTGCCAGCAGCTCCCGACAGGGAGGGATTTCACCCCTCCACTTT,CASSSRQGGISPLHF
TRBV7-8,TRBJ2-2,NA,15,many,TGTGCCAGCAGCTTAGGACTAAGCGGTCCCGGGGAGCTGTTTTTT,CASSLGLSGPGELFF
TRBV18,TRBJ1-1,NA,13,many,TGTGCCAGCTCACCCTGGGGGGGCGCTGAAGCTTTCTTT,CASSPWGGAEAFF
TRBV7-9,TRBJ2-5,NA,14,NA,TGTGCCAGCAGCTTAAGTCTACGGAGGGAGACCGAGTACTTC,CASSLSLRRETEYF
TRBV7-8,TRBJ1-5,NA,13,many,TGTGCCAGCAGTTTTTCGGACGGTCAGCCCCAGCATTTT,CASSFSDGQPQHF
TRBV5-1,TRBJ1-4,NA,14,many,TGCGCCAGCAGCTTGTCATCAGGGCAGGAAAAACTGTTTTTT,CASSLSSGQEKLFF
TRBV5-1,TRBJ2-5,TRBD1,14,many,TGCGCCAGCAGCTACCTGGACAGGGGAGAGACCCAGTACTTC,CASSYLDRGETQYF
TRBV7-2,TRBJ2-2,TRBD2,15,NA,TGTGCCAGCAGCTATCGGACTAGCTATACCGGGGAGCTGTTTTTT,CASSYRTSYTGELFF
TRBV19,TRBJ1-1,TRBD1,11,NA,TGTGCCAGTAGACAGGGGGCCGGGGCTTTCTTT,CASRQGAGAFF
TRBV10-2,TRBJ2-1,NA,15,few,TGCGCCAGCAAGAGAACAAGCGGCCCCTACAATGAGCAGTTCTTC,CASKRTSGPYNEQFF
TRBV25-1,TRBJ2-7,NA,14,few,TGTGCCAGCAGTGAACCCGCTGCGGGTTACGAGCAGTACTTC,CASSEPAAGYEQYF
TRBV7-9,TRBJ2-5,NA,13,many,TGTGCCAGCACCGACCTTTGGGCGGAGACCCAGTACTTC,CASTDLWAETQYF
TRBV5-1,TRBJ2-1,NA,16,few,TGCGCCAGCAGCCCCGGTCCCCGAGGGTTCTACAATGAGCAGTTCTTC,CASSPGPRGFYNEQFF
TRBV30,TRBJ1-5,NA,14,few,TGTGCCTGGAGTGTAACAGGGCCGAATCAGCCCCAGCATTTT,CAWSVTGPNQPQHF
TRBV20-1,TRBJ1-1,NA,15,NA,TGCAGTGCTAGAGATGTTCAGGGGTTGAACACTGAAGCTTTCTTT,CSARDVQGLNTEAFF
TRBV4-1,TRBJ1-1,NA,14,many,TGCGCCAGCAGCCTAAATCAGGCGAACACTGAAGCTTTCTTT,CASSLNQANTEAFF
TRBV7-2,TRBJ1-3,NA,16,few,TGTGCCAGCAGCCCACAAAAGCGGACCTCTGGAAACACCATATATTTT,CASSPQKRTSGNTIYF
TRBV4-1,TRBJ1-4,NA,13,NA,TGCGCCAGCAGCCAAGTCGGTAATGAAAAACTGTTTTTT,CASSQVGNEKLFF
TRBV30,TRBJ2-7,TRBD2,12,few,TGTGCCTCACGGACTAGGATGGGCGAGCAGTACTTC,CASRTRMGEQYF
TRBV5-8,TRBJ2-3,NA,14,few,TGTGCCAGCAGCGGCGGGGCCTACGTGGATACGCAGTATTTT,CASSGGAYVDTQYF
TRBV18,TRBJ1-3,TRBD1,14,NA,TGTGCCAGCTCACCGGGACAGGCTGGAAACACCATATATTTT,CASSPGQAGNTIYF
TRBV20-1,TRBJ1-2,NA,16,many,TGCAGTGCTAAACCTTCGGACTCGCCGGTTGGCTATGGCTACACCTTC,CSAKPSDSPVGYGYTF
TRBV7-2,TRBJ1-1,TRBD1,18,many,TGTGCCAGCAGCTTAGCTCCTTCTAGGACAGGGGGAAGCACTGAAGCTTTCTTT,CASSLAPSRTGGSTEAFF
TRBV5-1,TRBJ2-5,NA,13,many,TGCGCCAGCAGCTTATCCGACGTCGAGACCCAGTACTTC,CASSLSDVETQYF
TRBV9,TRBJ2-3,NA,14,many,TGTGCCAGCTGTGCGGGACCTAGCACAGATACGCAGTATTTT,CASCAGPSTDTQYF
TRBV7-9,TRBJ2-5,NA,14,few,TGTGCCAGCACCAGGGGGGGCAGAGAAGAGACCCAGTACTTC,CASTRGGREETQYF
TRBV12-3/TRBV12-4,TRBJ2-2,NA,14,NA,TGTGCCAGCAGCCCCCGGGATAACACCGGGGAGCTGTTTTTT,CASSPRDNTGELFF
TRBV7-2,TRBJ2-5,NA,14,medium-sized,TGTGCCAGCAGCTTAATGGTGGCGGGGGAGACCCAGTACTTC,CASSLMVAGETQYF
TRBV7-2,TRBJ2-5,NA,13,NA,TGTGCCAGCAGCTTGTTCTCCGGGGAGACCCAGTACTTC,CASSLFSGETQYF
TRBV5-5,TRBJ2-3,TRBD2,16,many,TGTGCCAGCAGCCGTTTAGGGGTAGCGGGGTTAGATACGCAGTATTTT,CASSRLGVAGLDTQYF
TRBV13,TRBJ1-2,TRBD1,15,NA,TGTGCCAGTCGCGAGACAGGAGGCAGGGGGAATGGCTACACCTTC,CASRETGGRGNGYTF
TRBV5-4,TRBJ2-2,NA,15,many,TGTGCCAGCACCACAGGGCGAGGAGACACCGGGGAGCTGTTTTTT,CASTTGRGDTGELFF
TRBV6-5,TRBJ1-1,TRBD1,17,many,TGTGCCAGCAGAGTGACAGGGGGCTCGGGTTGGGTCACTGAAGCTTTCTTT,CASRVTGGSGWVTEAFF
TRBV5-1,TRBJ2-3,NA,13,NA,TGCGCCAGCAGCCCCGCCCTCGAGGGAACGCAGTATTTT,CASSPALEGTQYF
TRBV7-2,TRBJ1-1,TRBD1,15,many,TGTGCCAGCAGGACTTCCGGGACAGCGAACACTGAAGCTTTCTTT,CASRTSGTANTEAFF
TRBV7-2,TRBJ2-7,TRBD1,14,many,TGTGCCAGCAACCTGGACAGGGATGGCTACGAGCAGTACTTC,CASNLDRDGYEQYF